The TCR beta chain described here comes from a study of cytomegalovirus exposure and HLA in healthy donors. Study summary: Researchers found that roughly 81% of over 350 genotyped donors fell within the Caucasian-associated ancestry cluster.

The CDR3 has 15 residues. The V and J ends lost 6 bases and 7 bases, in that order; junction bases with no gene match: 9. Germline V gene sequence: CDR1 KGHSH, CDR2 LQKENI. The PCR made use of 60 Vbeta and 13 Jbeta primers. In the original processing: Later work found 80 million or so unique TCR beta chains, with some 11 million shared. TCRdb's copy holds only in-frame clones and misses some; the assay was immunoSEQ multiplex PCR. The V and J calls and clone size are taken from that table; D and trimming were inferred from the DNA. The sample yields 90,000 to 140,000 clones, roughly three quarters seen once.

The sequence was collected from a man aged 30 to 45 in good health and CMV-seronegative. This chain uses TRBV18 with TRBJ2-1; 10 bases map to TRBD1. Sequences were obtained from PBMCs. The CDR3 is CASSQGTGAENEQFF. CDR3 nucleotides: TGTGCCAGCTCCCAAGGGACAGGGGCAGAAAATGAGCAGTTCTTC.